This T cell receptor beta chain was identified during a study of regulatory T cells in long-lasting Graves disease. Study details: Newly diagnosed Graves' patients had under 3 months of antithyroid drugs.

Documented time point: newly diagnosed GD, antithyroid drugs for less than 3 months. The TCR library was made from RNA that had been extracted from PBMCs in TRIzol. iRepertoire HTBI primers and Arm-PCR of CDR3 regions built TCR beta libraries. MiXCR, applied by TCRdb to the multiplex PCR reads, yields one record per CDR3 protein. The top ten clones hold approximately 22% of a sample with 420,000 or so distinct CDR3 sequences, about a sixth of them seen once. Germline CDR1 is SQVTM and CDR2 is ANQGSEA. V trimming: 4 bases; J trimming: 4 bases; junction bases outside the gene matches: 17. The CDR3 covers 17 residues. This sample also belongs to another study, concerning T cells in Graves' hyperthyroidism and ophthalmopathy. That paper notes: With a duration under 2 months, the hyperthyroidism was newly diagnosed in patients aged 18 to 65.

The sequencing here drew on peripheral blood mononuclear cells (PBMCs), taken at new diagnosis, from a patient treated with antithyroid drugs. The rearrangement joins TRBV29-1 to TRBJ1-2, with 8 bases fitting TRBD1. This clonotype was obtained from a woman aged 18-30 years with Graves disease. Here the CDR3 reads CSVVVVSGDRTLYGYTF. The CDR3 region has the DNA TGCAGCGTTGTGGTGGTATCTGGGGACAGGACCCTCTATGGCTACACCTTC.